Each of the 14 T cell receptor beta chains below was sequenced from the same sample in a study of spatial heterogeneity in lung cancer. Documented time point: sample taken at primary tumor resection. TCRdb independently ran MiXCR on the 5' RACE reads; one entry per CDR3 protein. The profile shows about 200 distinct CDR3 sequences, roughly 24% of them singletons. The material was normal lung tissue next to the tumor, obtained at surgery. The receptors here all came from a male donor with early-stage non-small cell lung cancer.

This clonotype is large in the sample. Since it is a stray read in a library aimed at alpha chains, this beta chain has a size that is not meaningful. The chain links TRBV7-9 to TRBJ2-1, with D perhaps assigned TRBD1 or TRBD2 (5 bases each). The V gene lost 5 bases and the J gene lost 9 bases, with 14 bases spanning the gap. Germline CDR1 and CDR2: SEHNR and FQNEAQ (reference sequence). The CDR3 has 13 residues. In nucleotides, the CDR3 is TGTGCCAGCAGCGTGACCCCAGGGACTGAGCAGTTCTTC. This translates into CASSVTPGTEQFF.

As concerns this clonotype: This beta chain is an unintended read in a library built for alpha chains; its size means little. This chain joins TRBV7-9 and TRBJ2-3; D call uncertain. CDR3 size: 12 residues. V was trimmed by 5 bases and J by 2 bases, leaving 5 bases between them. Germline values: CDR1 SEHNR, CDR2 FQNEAQ (reference sequence). The CDR3 DNA reads TGTGCCAGCAGCCCAAACACAGATACGCAGTATTTT. Its translation: CASSPNTDTQYF.

This clonotype is termed large. Being off target in a library aimed at alpha chains, this beta chain has a size of little meaning. The chain is built from TRBV13 and TRBJ2-7, with D possibly being TRBD1 (5 bases). V was pared by 1 base and J by 2 bases, with 9 bases between. Germline V gene data show CDR1 as PRHDT and CDR2 as FYEKMQ (reference sequence). CDR3 length: 14 amino acids. CDR3 DNA: TGTGCCAGCAGCTTAGTACCAGGGACCTACGAGCAGTACTTC. It is translated as CASSLVPGTYEQYF. The full variable domain, with the rest looked up from reference TRBV13 and TRBJ2-7, is AAGVIQSPRHLIKEKRETATLKCYPIPRHDTVYWYQQGPGQDPQFLISFYEKMQSDKGSIPDRFSAQQFSDYHSELNMSSLELGDSALYFCASSLVPGTYEQYFGPGTRLTVT.

This clonotype counts as hyperexpanded (1% or more). This beta chain is an unintended read in a library built for alpha chains; its size means little. The rearrangement joins TRBV6-6 to TRBJ2-5; 8 positions agree with TRBD2. The CDR3 sequence is 13 residues long. Trimming cost V 2 bases and J 4 bases; bases outside gene matches: 0. Germline V lookup: CDR1 MNHNY, CDR2 SVGAGI (reference sequence). The CDR3 protein is CASSYSGGETQYF. Written as DNA, the CDR3 is TGTGCCAGCAGTTACAGCGGGGGAGAGACCCAGTACTTC.

This clonotype was observed a few times. Since it is a stray read in a library aimed at alpha chains, this beta chain has a size that is not meaningful. This chain uses TRBV18 with TRBJ2-5, with D uncertain. The V and J ends lost 6 bases and 4 bases respectively, with 15 bases between them. CDR1 and CDR2 from the germline V gene are KGHSH and LQKENI. This CDR3 has 14 amino acids. CDR3 sequence (DNA): TGTGCCAGCTCGGGCCTACGAACAGTAGAGACCCAGTACTTC. Amino acids: CASSGLRTVETQYF.

This clonotype was recorded a few times. This beta chain lies outside the target of a library built for alpha chains; its clone size means little. The V call is TRBV2, the J call TRBJ2-2; D unresolved. The CDR3 is made up of 14 amino acids. Trimming took 2 bases from V and 1 from J, leaving 5 bases between them. Per germline, CDR1 SNHLY and CDR2 FYNNEI. The CDR3 loop is CASSESRNTGELFF. Here the CDR3 DNA reads TGTGCCAGCAGTGAATCCCGGAACACCGGGGAGCTGTTTTTT.

This clonotype was picked up a small number of times. This beta chain lies outside the target of a library built for alpha chains; its clone size means little. The chain has TRBV20-1 and TRBJ2-1; D not certain. The CDR3 is 11 amino acids. CDR1 and CDR2 (germline): DFQATT, SNEGSKA (reference sequence). The V gene lost 3 bases and the J gene lost 4 bases, with 4 bases spanning the gap. For the CDR3, the DNA is TGCAGTGCTAGTCGATACAATGAGCAGTTCTTC. Translation: CSASRYNEQFF.

As to this clonotype: This beta chain was picked up by a library intended for alpha chains and is off target, so its count carries little meaning. The chain links TRBV6-5 to TRBJ2-2; 7 nucleotides align to TRBD2. The trim removed 0 bases at V and 5 bases at J, leaving 0 bases unmatched. This CDR3 has 14 amino acids. The V gene's germline CDR1 is MNHEY and CDR2 SVGAGI. The CDR3: CASSYSRETGELFF. CDR3 nucleotides: TGTGCCAGCAGTTACTCGCGGGAGACCGGGGAGCTGTTTTTT.

A remark on this clonotype: This beta chain is a stray sequence in a library constructed for alpha chains; its clone size is not meaningful. The rearrangement links TRBV28 to TRBJ2-3; 8 bases are shared with TRBD2. The CDR3 has 14 amino acids. The ends lost 3 bases at V and 3 bases at J; junction bases unmatched: 2. CDR1 and CDR2 (germline): MDHEN, SYDVKM. For the CDR3, the DNA is TGTGCCAGCAGTTTTCTAGCGGGTACAGATACGCAGTATTTT. This sequence encodes CASSFLAGTDTQYF.

Sample share makes this clonotype large. This beta chain slipped into a library made for alpha chains as a stray read, so its size is not meaningful. V is TRBV7-8 and J is TRBJ1-1; no definite D call. V was trimmed by 1 base and J by 6 bases, leaving 6 bases between them. The CDR3 extends over 12 amino acids. Germline V gene sequence: CDR1 SGHVS, CDR2 FQNEAQ. CDR3 sequence: CASSLVESEAFF. The CDR3 DNA reads TGTGCCAGCAGCTTAGTTGAGTCTGAAGCTTTCTTT.

This clonotype appeared a few times. This beta chain is a stray read from a library made for alpha chains; its abundance is not meaningful. The chain links TRBV12-3 or TRBV12-4 to TRBJ2-1; 8 bases align to TRBD2. CDR3 length: 12 residues. J was trimmed by 6 bases and V by 11 bases; bases with no gene match: 6. CDR3 loop: CAGQRGSNEQFF. The CDR3 nucleotides read TGTGCCGGCCAGCGGGGGAGCAATGAGCAGTTCTTC.

This clonotype counts as hyperexpanded. This beta chain represents an off-target read in a library built for alpha chains; its size is of limited meaning. The chain uses TRBV18 and TRBJ2-7; the match to TRBD1 covers 8 bases. After removal of 2 bases from V and 6 bases from J, the junction contained 3 bases not matched to a gene. This CDR3 comprises 13 residues. Germline V lookup: CDR1 KGHSH, CDR2 LQKENI. The CDR3 sequence: CASSPDRGSEQYF. The CDR3 nucleotides read TGTGCCAGCTCACCAGACAGGGGCTCCGAGCAGTACTTC. The whole variable domain, remainder taken from reference TRBV18 and TRBJ2-7, is NAGVMQNPRHLVRRRGQEARLRCSPMKGHSHVYWYRQLPEEGLKFMVYLQKENIIDESGMPKERFSAEFPKEGPSILRIQQVVRGDSAAYFCASSPDRGSEQYFGPGTRLTVT.

About this clonotype itself: This beta chain lies outside the target of a library built for alpha chains; its clone size means little. The chain recombines TRBV30 with TRBJ2-7, with 11 bases matching TRBD1. This CDR3 has 14 amino acids. Germline values: CDR1 GTSNPN, CDR2 SVGIG (reference sequence). J was trimmed by 2 bases and V by 3 bases; bases with no gene match: 3. The DNA for the CDR3 is TGTGCCTGGAGCGGACAGGGGGCCCCCTACGAGCAGTACTTC. Protein sequence: CAWSGQGAPYEQYF. Filled out from reference TRBV30 and TRBJ2-7, the complete variable domain reads SQTIHQWPATLVQPVGSPLSLECTVEGTSNPNLYWYRQAAGRGLQLLFYSVGIGQISSEVPQNLSASRPQDRQFILSSKKLLLSDSGFYLCAWSGQGAPYEQYFGPGTRLTVT.

Turning to this clonotype: Little can be read into the size of this beta chain, an off-target read in a library designed for alpha chains. This chain joins TRBV12-3 or TRBV12-4 and TRBJ2-3; 7 nucleotides line up with TRBD2. The CDR3 extends over 12 amino acids. Germline trimming cut 8 bases from V and 5 bases from J; bases unmatched to any gene: 4. In nucleotides, the CDR3 is TGTGCCAGCTCGGGGGGAGGAGATACGCAGTATTTT. Translation gives CASSGGGDTQYF.